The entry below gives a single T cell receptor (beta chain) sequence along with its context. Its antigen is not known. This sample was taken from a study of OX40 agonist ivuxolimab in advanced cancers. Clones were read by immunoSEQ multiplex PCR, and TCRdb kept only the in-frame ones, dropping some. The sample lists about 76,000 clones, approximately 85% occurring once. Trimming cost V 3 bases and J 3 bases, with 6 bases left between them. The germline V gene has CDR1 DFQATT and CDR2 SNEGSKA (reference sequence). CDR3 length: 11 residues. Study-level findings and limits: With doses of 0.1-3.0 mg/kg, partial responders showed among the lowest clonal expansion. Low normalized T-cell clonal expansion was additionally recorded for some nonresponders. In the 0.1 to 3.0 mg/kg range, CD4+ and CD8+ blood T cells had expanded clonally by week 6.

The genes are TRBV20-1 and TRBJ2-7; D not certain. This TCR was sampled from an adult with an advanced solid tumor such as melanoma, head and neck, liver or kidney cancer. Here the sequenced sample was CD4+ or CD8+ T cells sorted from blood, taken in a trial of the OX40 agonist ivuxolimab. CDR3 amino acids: CSASVSYEQYF. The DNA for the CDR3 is TGCAGTGCTAGTGTCAGCTACGAGCAGTACTTC.